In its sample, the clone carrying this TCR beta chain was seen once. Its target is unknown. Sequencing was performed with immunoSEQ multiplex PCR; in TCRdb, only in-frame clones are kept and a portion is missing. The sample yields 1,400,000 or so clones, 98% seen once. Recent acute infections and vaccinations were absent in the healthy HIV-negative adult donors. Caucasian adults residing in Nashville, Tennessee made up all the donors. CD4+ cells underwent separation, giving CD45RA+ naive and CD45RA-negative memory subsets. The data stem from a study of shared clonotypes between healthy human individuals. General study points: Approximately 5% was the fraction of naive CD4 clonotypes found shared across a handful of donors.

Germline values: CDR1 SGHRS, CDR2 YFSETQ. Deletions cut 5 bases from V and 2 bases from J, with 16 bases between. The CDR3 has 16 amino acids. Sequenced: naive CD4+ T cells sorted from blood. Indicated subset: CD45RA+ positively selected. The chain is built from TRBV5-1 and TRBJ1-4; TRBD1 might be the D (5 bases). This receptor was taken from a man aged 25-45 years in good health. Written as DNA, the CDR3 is TGCGCCAGCAGTAAAGGGGCCACGAACACTAATGAAAAACTGTTTTTT. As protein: CASSKGATNTNEKLFF.